This T cell receptor beta chain was identified in a study of T cell responses to AZD1222 COVID-19 vaccine. Regarding the study as a whole: Donors were mostly white British, more females; clonal diversity possibly underestimated.

On this clone itself: Its antigen remains unidentified.

Profiling relied on immunoSEQ multiplex PCR, and the TCRdb table lists in-frame clones only, not all of them. The data show about 200,000 clones, 80% to 95% seen once. This CDR3 is 20 amino acids long. V dropped 3 bases and J dropped 6; count of bases not matched to a gene: 24. Germline CDR1 and CDR2: SGHNT and YYREEE (reference sequence). The material sequenced was peripheral blood, taken 28 days after the second AZD1222 dose. The chain joins TRBV5-4 to TRBJ2-3; 8 nucleotides align to TRBD2. The TCR sequence derives from an adult who received the AZD1222 COVID-19 vaccine. The CDR3 DNA reads as TGTGCCAGCAGCTCACGGAAGGCTAGCGGGCGAGGAAGGATCAAGGATACGCAGTATTTT. Amino acid sequence: CASSSRKASGRGRIKDTQYF.